The next 29 T cell receptor beta chains were all read from a single sample in a study of blood T cell repertoires in COVID-19. Assay: immunoSEQ multiplex PCR; the TCRdb copy retains only in-frame clones and omits some. The table lists under 200,000 clones, roughly 90% of them singletons. The sequenced material came from peripheral blood. Source of these receptors: a woman aged 55-69 years with COVID-19, enrolled during active disease.

The CDR3 here is CASSLVSGRVREQYF. DNA of the CDR3: TGTGCCAGCAGCTTAGTTAGCGGGAGGGTCCGCGAGCAGTACTTC. The chain links TRBV11-2 to TRBJ2-7; 11 nucleotides match TRBD2. J lost 6 bases, V lost 1 base, and 5 bases had no gene match. The CDR3 has 15 amino acids. Germline V gene lookup returns CDR1 SGHAT and CDR2 FQNNGV.

This chain links TRBV7-2 with TRBJ2-3, with TRBD2 as a possible D gene (6 bases). CDR1 and CDR2 (germline): SGHTA, FQGNSA. The length of the CDR3 is 18 residues. Trimming removed 1 base from V and 6 bases from J, with 23 bases in between. CDR3 nucleotides: TGTGCCAGCAGCTTAGTCGGTCGAGCGGGCCCTTTGAGGGATACGCAGTATTTT. Residues: CASSLVGRAGPLRDTQYF.

The rearrangement uses TRBV28 and TRBJ2-2; weak D call: TRBD2 (6 bases). Germline V CDR1 and CDR2: MDHEN, SYDVKM. V shed 6 bases and J shed 2 bases, with 10 bases lying between them. This CDR3 has 14 residues. As DNA, the CDR3 is TGTGCCAGCAGAGGCGGGACTAACACCGGGGAGCTGTTTTTT. Translating it yields CASRGGTNTGELFF.

This chain uses TRBV20-1 with TRBJ2-1; 10 bases are a match to TRBD2. Germline values: CDR1 DFQATT, CDR2 SNEGSKA (reference sequence). The V gene end was trimmed by 3 bases and the J gene end by 4 bases; junction bases not matched to a gene: 6. This CDR3 has 15 residues. Here the CDR3 DNA reads TGCAGTGCTAGTGGGGAACTAGCGGGGTACAATGAGCAGTTCTTC. Protein sequence: CSASGELAGYNEQFF.

The rearrangement joins TRBV5-8 to TRBJ2-4, with D hard to call. The CDR3 loop spans 13 amino acids. Looked up from germline, CDR1 is SGHTS and CDR2 is YDEGEE. V lost 5 bases, J lost 10 bases, and 16 bases lay in between. CDR3 coding DNA: TGTGCCAGCAGAGGAACAGACCGAGAGATTCAGTACTTC. Translating gives CASRGTDREIQYF.

V and J are TRBV5-1 and TRBJ1-2; D gene ambiguous. The CDR3 loop spans 13 amino acids. The V end was cut by 0 bases, the J end by 5 bases, with 8 bases between. Germline V gives CDR1 SGHRS, CDR2 YFSETQ. The CDR3 sequence is CASSLAADYGYTF. The CDR3 nucleotides read TGCGCCAGCAGCTTGGCCGCAGATTATGGCTACACCTTC.

The chain recombines TRBV20-1 with TRBJ1-1; D unclear. This CDR3 is built from 13 residues. CDR1 and CDR2 from the germline V gene are DFQATT and SNEGSKA (reference sequence). The germline V and J ends were trimmed by 3 bases and 5 bases, with 13 bases remaining between them. CDR3 coding DNA: TGCAGTGCTAGTTTGGGAGGAAGTACTGAAGCTTTCTTT. Translating it yields CSASLGGSTEAFF.

This chain joins TRBV5-4 and TRBJ1-6, with a possible D match to TRBD1 (5 bases). CDR1 and CDR2 (germline): SGHNT, YYREEE (reference sequence). CDR3 length: 13 residues. Trimming removed 5 bases from V and 10 bases from J, with 13 bases in between. The CDR3 protein is CASSEPGKSPLHF. CDR3 coding DNA: TGTGCCAGCAGTGAACCAGGGAAATCACCCCTCCACTTT.

The rearrangement links TRBV9 to TRBJ1-3; no clear D. Germline V gene data show CDR1 as SGDLS and CDR2 as YYNGEE. With 3 bases removed from V and 4 bases from J, the gap between germline ends came to 8 bases. The CDR3 runs to 13 residues. CDR3 region: CASSASPGNTIYF. The CDR3 DNA sequence: TGTGCCAGCAGCGCTTCTCCCGGAAACACCATATATTTT.

The V call is TRBV6-5, the J call TRBJ2-1, with TRBD1 matching 7 bases. CDR3 length: 13 residues. The V gene end was trimmed by 6 bases and the J gene end by 7 bases; junction bases not matched to a gene: 6. The germline V gene encodes CDR1 MNHEY and CDR2 SVGAGI. In DNA form, the CDR3 reads TGTGCCAGCAGAACTAGGGGGCTGAATGAGCAGTTCTTC. Encoded protein: CASRTRGLNEQFF.

The CDR3 loop is CSASARGQLGELFF. The DNA for the CDR3 is TGCAGTGCTAGTGCTCGGGGTCAACTCGGGGAGCTGTTTTTT. The rearrangement uses TRBV20-1 and TRBJ2-2; a possible D gene is TRBD2 (5 bases). This CDR3 has 14 amino acids. From germline, CDR1 is DFQATT and CDR2 SNEGSKA (reference sequence). V shed 3 bases and J shed 7 bases, with 15 bases lying between them.

The chain uses TRBV6-5 and TRBJ2-5, with D perhaps matching TRBD2 (5 bases). This CDR3 has 12 amino acids. Germline CDR1 MNHEY, CDR2 SVGAGI. The V end was cut by 7 bases, the J end by 4 bases, with 10 bases between. CDR3 bases: TGTGCCAGCAAGGCCGGGGTAGAGACCCAGTACTTC. As protein: CASKAGVETQYF.

The rearrangement uses TRBV5-6 and TRBJ2-3; 9 bases agree with TRBD1. Losses at the gene ends were 0 bases for V and 6 bases for J; bases not matched to a gene: 11. The CDR3 is 17 amino acids. Germline V lookup: CDR1 SGHDT, CDR2 YYEEEE. The CDR3 protein is CASSLAGTGRVWDTQYF. The CDR3, as DNA: TGTGCCAGCAGCTTGGCTGGGACAGGGAGGGTTTGGGATACGCAGTATTTT. Drawing the rest from reference TRBV5-6 and TRBJ2-3, the complete variable domain is DAGVTQSPTHLIKTRGQQVTLRCSPKSGHDTVSWYQQALGQGPQFIFQYYEEEERQRGNFPDRFSGHQFPNYSSELNVNALLLGDSALYLCASSLAGTGRVWDTQYFGPGTRLTVL.

The chain employs TRBV28 and TRBJ1-6; D unresolved. Trimming left V 2 bases short and J 8 bases short, with 10 bases between. The CDR3 contains 14 residues. Germline loops: CDR1 MDHEN, CDR2 SYDVKM. The CDR3 sequence: CASSLRPRDSPLHF. The CDR3 nucleotides are TGTGCCAGCAGTTTAAGGCCTCGGGATTCACCCCTCCACTTT.

The chain links TRBV6-5 to TRBJ1-6; 10 nucleotides line up with TRBD1. The CDR3 runs 15 residues. Germline V gene data show CDR1 as MNHEY and CDR2 as SVGAGI. With V trimmed by 7 bases and J by 10 bases, 10 bases remained unmatched. The CDR3 DNA reads as TGTGCCAGCAATATGGGGGACAGGGGTCTCTCACCCCTCCACTTT. Translated, it gives CASNMGDRGLSPLHF.

This chain uses TRBV6-4 with TRBJ1-2; D ambiguous. Germline V gene sequence: CDR1 MRHNA, CDR2 SNTAGT. CDR3 length: 12 amino acids. Trimming removed 2 bases at V and 8 bases at J, with 9 bases between. The CDR3 region is CASSDRVSGYTF. The CDR3 region has the DNA TGTGCCAGCAGTGACCGGGTTTCCGGCTACACCTTC.

V usage is TRBV27 and J usage is TRBJ2-1; D is ambiguous. V was trimmed by 3 bases and J by 2 bases, leaving 5 bases between them. Germline V gene lookup returns CDR1 MNHEY and CDR2 SMNVEV (reference sequence). CDR3 length equals 13 residues. In nucleotides, the CDR3 is TGTGCCAGCAGTTTCACTGCCTACAATGAGCAGTTCTTC. It translates to CASSFTAYNEQFF.

V usage is TRBV7-8 and J usage is TRBJ2-1; 11 positions match TRBD2. The V segment lost 6 bases and the J segment 9 bases; nucleotides outside the gene matches: 13. Germline V gene lookup returns CDR1 SGHVS and CDR2 FQNEAQ. The CDR3 contains 16 residues. The CDR3 nucleotides read TGTGCCAGCAGTCTACAGTTCACTAGCGGGAGCATTGAGCAGTTCTTC. Translating it yields CASSLQFTSGSIEQFF.

The chain has TRBV7-3 and TRBJ1-1; D call uncertain. This CDR3 is 16 amino acids long. Between the trimmed V and J ends, which lost 4 bases and 1 base, there was a span of 16 bases. Germline lookup yields CDR1 SGHTA and CDR2 FQGTGA. The CDR3 sequence is CASSSSPWRENTEAFF. Written as DNA, the CDR3 is TGTGCCAGCAGCTCCTCTCCGTGGAGAGAGAACACTGAAGCTTTCTTT.

Points on this clone: The sample holds other DNA sequences that translate to the same CDR3. The chain links TRBV11-3 to TRBJ1-1; a weak D match, TRBD1 (5 bases). This CDR3 spans 14 amino acids. V shed 5 bases and J shed 1 base, with 11 bases lying between them. Germline V gene data show CDR1 as SGHNT and CDR2 as YENEEA. The CDR3, as DNA: TGTGCCAGCAGCCCTCGGGGGACGAACACTGAAGCTTTCTTT. This translates into CASSPRGTNTEAFF.

The rearrangement uses TRBV28 and TRBJ2-1; D ambiguous. Germline CDR1 and CDR2: MDHEN and SYDVKM. The CDR3 runs to 11 residues. Trimming shortened V by 6 bases and J by 3 bases, and 3 bases separated the two germline ends. The CDR3 DNA sequence: TGTGCCAGCAGACTCTACAATGAGCAGTTCTTC. This sequence encodes CASRLYNEQFF.

The chain combines TRBV18 with TRBJ2-5, with 7 bases that match TRBD1. Germline CDR1 and CDR2: KGHSH and LQKENI. The junction had 7 bases not matched to a gene; V was cut back by 1 base and J by 2 bases. This CDR3 comprises 16 residues. CDR3 sequence (DNA): TGTGCCAGCTCACCACGCTCGCCAGGGGGACAAGAGACCCAGTACTTC. Amino acid sequence: CASSPRSPGGQETQYF.

A single count supports this clone. The J gene is TRBJ2-2, the V gene TRBV5-6; unclear D gene. Germline values: CDR1 SGHDT, CDR2 YYEEEE. The CDR3 runs to 15 residues. Trimming took 0 bases from V and 4 from J, leaving 10 bases between them. CDR3 sequence (DNA): TGTGCCAGCAGCTTGGGACTGCTGAGCACCGGGGAGCTGTTTTTT. Its protein product is CASSLGLLSTGELFF.

This chain connects TRBV30 to TRBJ2-3; a weak D match, TRBD2 (5 bases). The CDR3 has 11 amino acids. V was cut by 8 bases and J by 4 bases, with 10 bases left in between. Germline V gene data show CDR1 as GTSNPN and CDR2 as SVGIG (reference sequence). As DNA, the CDR3 is TGTGCCGCGGGTGGGGCAGATACGCAGTATTTT. The encoded protein is CAAGGADTQYF. The complete variable domain, with remaining parts taken from reference TRBV30 and TRBJ2-3, reads SQTIHQWPATLVQPVGSPLSLECTVEGTSNPNLYWYRQAAGRGLQLLFYSVGIGQISSEVPQNLSASRPQDRQFILSSKKLLLSDSGFYLCAAGGADTQYFGPGTRLTVL.

This chain links TRBV27 with TRBJ2-7, with 8 bases aligning to TRBD1. Trimming took 5 bases from V and 4 from J; bases not matched to a gene: 4. Germline loops: CDR1 MNHEY, CDR2 SMNVEV (reference sequence). This CDR3 comprises 13 residues. As DNA, the CDR3 is TGTGCCAGCAGTGACAGGGGCCCTTACGAGCAGTACTTC. Translating it yields CASSDRGPYEQYF.

This chain connects TRBV14 to TRBJ2-2; TRBD2 is a possible D gene (6 bases). This CDR3 comprises 18 residues. Trimming shortened V by 4 bases and J by 2 bases, and 20 bases separated the two germline ends. Germline CDR1 is SGHDN and CDR2 is FVKESK. CDR3 sequence reads: CASSRALVAEFNTGELFF. CDR3 nucleotides: TGTGCCAGCAGCCGGGCCTTAGTAGCGGAATTTAACACCGGGGAGCTGTTTTTT.

This chain links TRBV9 with TRBJ2-3; perhaps TRBD2 as D (5 bases). V was shortened by 1 base and J by 0 bases, with 15 bases between the two germline ends. CDR1 and CDR2 (germline): SGDLS, YYNGEE. The CDR3 has 17 residues. The CDR3 loop reads CASSVTWLAASTDTQYF. The CDR3, as DNA: TGTGCCAGCAGCGTAACGTGGCTAGCAGCTAGCACAGATACGCAGTATTTT.

The chain is built from TRBV7-3 and TRBJ2-2; a possible D gene is TRBD1 (5 bases). V lost 2 bases, J lost 3 bases, and 10 bases lay in between. The CDR3 length is 15 residues. Germline V CDR1 and CDR2: SGHTA, FQGTGA. The CDR3 coding sequence is TGTGCCAGCAGCTTAGCAGGGTTGGACACCGGGGAGCTGTTTTTT. Its protein product is CASSLAGLDTGELFF.

This clone was seen a handful of times. Additional DNA sequences in this sample encode the identical CDR3. This chain uses TRBV6-1 with TRBJ2-7, with D perhaps matching TRBD1 (6 bases). The CDR3 runs to 16 residues. Germline CDR1 and CDR2: MNHNS and SASEGT. Between the trimmed V and J ends, which lost 4 bases and 3 bases, there was a span of 19 bases. CDR3 in amino acids: CASSVSTQGTDYEQYF. In nucleotides, the CDR3 is TGTGCCAGCAGTGTCTCAACACAGGGCACCGACTACGAGCAGTACTTC.